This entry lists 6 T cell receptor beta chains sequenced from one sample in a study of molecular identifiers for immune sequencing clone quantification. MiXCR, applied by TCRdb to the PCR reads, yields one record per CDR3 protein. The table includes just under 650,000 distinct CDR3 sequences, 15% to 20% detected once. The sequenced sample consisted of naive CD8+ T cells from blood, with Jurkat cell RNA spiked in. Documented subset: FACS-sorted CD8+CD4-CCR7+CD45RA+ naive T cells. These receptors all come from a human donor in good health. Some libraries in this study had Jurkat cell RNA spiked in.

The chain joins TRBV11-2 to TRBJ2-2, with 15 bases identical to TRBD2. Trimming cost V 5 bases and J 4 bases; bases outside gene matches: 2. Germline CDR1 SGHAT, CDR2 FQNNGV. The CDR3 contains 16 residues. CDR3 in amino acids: CASSTGLAGGTGELFF. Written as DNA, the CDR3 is TGTGCCAGCAGCACGGGACTAGCGGGAGGCACCGGGGAGCTGTTTTTT.

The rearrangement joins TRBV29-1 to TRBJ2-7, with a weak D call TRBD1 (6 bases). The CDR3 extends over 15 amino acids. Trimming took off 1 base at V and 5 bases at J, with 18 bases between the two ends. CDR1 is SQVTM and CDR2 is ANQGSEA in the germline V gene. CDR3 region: CSVEAAGTRPNEQYF. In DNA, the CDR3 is TGCAGCGTTGAAGCAGCCGGGACACGGCCTAACGAGCAGTACTTC.

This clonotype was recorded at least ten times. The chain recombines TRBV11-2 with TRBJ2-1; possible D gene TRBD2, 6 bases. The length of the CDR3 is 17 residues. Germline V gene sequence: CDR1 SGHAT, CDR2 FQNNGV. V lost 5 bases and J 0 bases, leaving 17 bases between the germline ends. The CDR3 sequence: CASSPRVRGSSYNEQFF. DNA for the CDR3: TGTGCCAGCAGCCCCAGGGTCCGGGGGAGCTCCTACAATGAGCAGTTCTTC.

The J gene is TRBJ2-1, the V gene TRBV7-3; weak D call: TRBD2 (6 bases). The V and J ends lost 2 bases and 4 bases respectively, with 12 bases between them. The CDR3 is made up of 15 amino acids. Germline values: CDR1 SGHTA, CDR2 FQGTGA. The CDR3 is CASSLGSSVYNEQFF. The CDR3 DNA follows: TGTGCCAGCAGCTTAGGTTCTAGCGTTTACAATGAGCAGTTCTTC. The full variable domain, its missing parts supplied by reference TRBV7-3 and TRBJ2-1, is GAGVSQTPSNKVTEKGKYVELRCDPISGHTALYWYRQSLGQGPEFLIYFQGTGAADDSGLPNDRFFAVRPEGSVSTLKIQRTERGDSAVYLCASSLGSSVYNEQFFGPGTRLTVL.

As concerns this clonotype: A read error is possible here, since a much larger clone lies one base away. The CDR3 sequence is CASGKRDGAGYEQYF. CDR3 coding DNA: TGTGCCAGCGGCAAACGGGACGGAGCGGGATACGAGCAGTACTTC. V gene TRBV7-9 combines with J gene TRBJ2-7, with 7 bases identical to TRBD2. This CDR3 comprises 15 residues. With 8 bases clipped from V and 4 bases from J, the junction kept 14 bases outside the gene matches. Germline V CDR1 and CDR2: SEHNR, FQNEAQ (reference sequence).

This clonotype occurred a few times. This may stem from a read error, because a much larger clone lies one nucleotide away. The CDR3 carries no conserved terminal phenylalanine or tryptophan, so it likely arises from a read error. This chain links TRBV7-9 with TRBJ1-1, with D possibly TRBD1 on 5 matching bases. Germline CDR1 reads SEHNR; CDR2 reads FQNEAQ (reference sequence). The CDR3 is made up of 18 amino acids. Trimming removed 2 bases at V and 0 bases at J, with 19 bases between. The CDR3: CASSLFLRDDRLNTEAFS. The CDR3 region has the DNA TGTGCCAGCAGCTTATTTCTTCGAGATGACAGATTGAACACTGAAGCTTTCTCT.